The clone carrying this T cell receptor beta chain was counted between two and nine times. TCRdb passed the 5' RACE reads through MiXCR, listing each CDR3 protein once. The repertoire includes some 200,000 distinct CDR3 sequences, around 8.1% of them detected once, and more than 1.5% sits in the top ten. This sample was included in a study of identical twins. This sample was also put to use in a study of yellow fever vaccine responses in identical twins.

The source is a woman in her late teens or twenties in good health. Sequencing was performed on memory (CD45RO+) T cells sorted from blood.

Here the CDR3 DNA reads TGCAGTGCTAGAGATCAAGGACTAGCCTCTCATGCTAGCACAGATACGCAGTATTTT. It encodes CSARDQGLASHASTDTQYF. The chain employs TRBV20-1 and TRBJ2-3; 8 bases align to TRBD2. Trimming took 0 bases from V and 0 from J; bases not matched to a gene: 14. CDR3 length: 19 amino acids. Germline CDR1 and CDR2: DFQATT and SNEGSKA (reference sequence).